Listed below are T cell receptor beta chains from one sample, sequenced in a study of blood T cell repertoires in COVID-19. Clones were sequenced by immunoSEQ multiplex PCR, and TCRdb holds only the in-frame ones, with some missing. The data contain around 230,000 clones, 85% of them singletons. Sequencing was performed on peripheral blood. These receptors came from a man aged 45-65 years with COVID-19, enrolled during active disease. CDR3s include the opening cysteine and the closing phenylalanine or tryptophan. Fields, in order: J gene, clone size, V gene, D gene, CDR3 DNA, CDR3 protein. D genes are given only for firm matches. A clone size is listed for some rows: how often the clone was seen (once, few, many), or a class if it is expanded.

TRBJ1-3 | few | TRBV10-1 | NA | TGCGCCAGCAGTGGGCCCGGGAGGCTATTTGGAAACACCATATATTTT | CASSGPGRLFGNTIYF
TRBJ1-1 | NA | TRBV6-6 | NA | TGTGCCAGCAGTTACTCCAGGTCGATGAACACTGAAGCTTTCTTT | CASSYSRSMNTEAFF
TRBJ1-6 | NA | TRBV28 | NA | TGTGCCAGCAGTCTATCCGGGAAAAGGTACTTT | CASSLSGKRYF
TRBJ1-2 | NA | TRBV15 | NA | TGTGCCACCAGCAGAGATCGGCGGAGGGACGCGGGAGGCCGAATAAACTATGGCTACACCTTC | CATSRDRRRDAGGRINYGYTF
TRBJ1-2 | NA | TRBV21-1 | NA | TGTGCCAGCAGCAGCCCAGGGAAAGGCTACACCTTC | CASSSPGKGYTF
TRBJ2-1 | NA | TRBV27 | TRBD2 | TGTGCCAGCAGTTCCGGACTAGCGGGGAATGAGCAGTTCTTC | CASSSGLAGNEQFF
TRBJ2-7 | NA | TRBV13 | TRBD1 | TGTGCCAGCAGCTCACCGGGACAGGGGGCAGGTGAGCAGTACTTC | CASSSPGQGAGEQYF
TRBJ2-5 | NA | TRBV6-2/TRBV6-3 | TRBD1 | TGTGCCAGCAGTAGCGACAGGGGGCGAGAGACCCAGTACTTC | CASSSDRGRETQYF
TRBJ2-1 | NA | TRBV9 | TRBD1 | TGTGCCAGCAGCGGACGGACAGGCTTTTCCTACAATGAGCAGTTCTTC | CASSGRTGFSYNEQFF
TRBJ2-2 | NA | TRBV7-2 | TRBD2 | TGTGCCAGCAGCCCCCGGGTTGTAGCGGGGGGGCCGGGCACCGGGGAGCTGTTTTTT | CASSPRVVAGGPGTGELFF
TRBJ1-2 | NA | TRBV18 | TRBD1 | TGTGCCAGCTCACCTCGACAGGGTGGCTACACCTTC | CASSPRQGGYTF
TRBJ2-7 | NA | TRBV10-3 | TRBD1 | TGTGCCATCAGCCCTGGACAGGGACTCTCCTACGAGCAGTACTTC | CAISPGQGLSYEQYF
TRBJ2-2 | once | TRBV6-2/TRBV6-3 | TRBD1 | TGTGCCAGCAGCCAAATGACAGGGGACACCGGGGAGCTGTTTTTT | CASSQMTGDTGELFF
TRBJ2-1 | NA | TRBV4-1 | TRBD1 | TGCGCCAGCAGCCAACTCCCGGGACAGCCTTACAATGAGCAGTTCTTC | CASSQLPGQPYNEQFF
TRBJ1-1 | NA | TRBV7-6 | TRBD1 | TGTGCCAGCAGCTTAGCCCCGGGACAGGGGTATACTGAAGCTTTCTTT | CASSLAPGQGYTEAFF
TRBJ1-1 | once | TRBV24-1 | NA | TGTGCCACCAGTGATTCCGGGGGGGTCCGGGAAGCTTTCTTT | CATSDSGGVREAFF
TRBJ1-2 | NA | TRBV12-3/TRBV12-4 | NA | TGTGCCAGCAGTTTAGCTCAGGACAGCAGCTACACCTTC | CASSLAQDSSYTF
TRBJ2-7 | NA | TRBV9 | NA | TGTGCCAGCAGCGCGGGGGTCGGCTCCTACGAGCAGTACTTC | CASSAGVGSYEQYF
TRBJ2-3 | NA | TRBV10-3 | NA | TGTGCCATCAGTGAGTCGTGGGACTCCATTACTGATACGCAGTATTTT | CAISESWDSITDTQYF
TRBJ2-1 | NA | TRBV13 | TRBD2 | TGTGCCAGCAGCTTAGAAGGGCTAGCGGGGGGCAACCTACGAGCTGAGCAGTTCTTC | CASSLEGLAGGNLRAEQFF
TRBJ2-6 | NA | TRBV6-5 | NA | TGTGCCACAGGGGCCAACGTCCTGACTTTC | CATGANVLTF
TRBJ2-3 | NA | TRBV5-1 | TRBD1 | TGCGCCAGCAGCCGGACAGGCCAGACTAGCACAGATACGCAGTATTTT | CASSRTGQTSTDTQYF
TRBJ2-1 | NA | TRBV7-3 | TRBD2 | TGTGCCAGCAGCTTACATGGCGGGAGAACCTACAATGAGCAGTTCTTC | CASSLHGGRTYNEQFF
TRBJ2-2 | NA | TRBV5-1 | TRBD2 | TGCGCCAGCAGCTTGGACACAACTAGCGGGGGGGCCGGGGAGCTGTTTTTT | CASSLDTTSGGAGELFF
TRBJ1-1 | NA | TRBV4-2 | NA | TGTGCCAGCAGCCAAGATTTAAGGGGCGGGAACACTGAAGCTTTCTTT | CASSQDLRGGNTEAFF
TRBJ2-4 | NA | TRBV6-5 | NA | TGTGCCAGCAGTTCCCGTCTCGCGACAGTGGTCATTCAGTACTTC | CASSSRLATVVIQYF
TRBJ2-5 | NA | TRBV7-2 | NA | TGTGCCAGCAGCTTATCATCAGCGAGGGAGACCCAGTACTTC | CASSLSSARETQYF
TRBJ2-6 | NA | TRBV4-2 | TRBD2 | TGTGCCAGCAGCACGGGACTAGCGGTAAACTCTGGGGCCAACGTCCTGACTTTC | CASSTGLAVNSGANVLTF